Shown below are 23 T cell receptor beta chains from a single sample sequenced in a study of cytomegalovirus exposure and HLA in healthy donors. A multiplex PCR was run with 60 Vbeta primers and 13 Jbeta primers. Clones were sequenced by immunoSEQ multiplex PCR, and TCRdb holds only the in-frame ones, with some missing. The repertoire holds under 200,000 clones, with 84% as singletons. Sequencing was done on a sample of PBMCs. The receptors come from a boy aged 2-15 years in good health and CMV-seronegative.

CDR3 region: CASSIDFGTGGGTEAFF. DNA for the CDR3: TGTGCCAGTAGTATAGATTTTGGGACAGGGGGAGGAACTGAAGCTTTCTTT. J is TRBJ1-1 and V is TRBV19, with 11 positions matching TRBD1. The CDR3 is 17 residues long. CDR1 and CDR2 (germline): LNHDA, SQIVND (reference sequence). V dropped 0 bases and J dropped 5; count of bases not matched to a gene: 8. Together with reference TRBV19 and TRBJ1-1, the CDR3 gives the full variable domain: DGGITQSPKYLFRKEGQNVTLSCEQNLNHDAMYWYRQDPGQGLRLIYYSQIVNDFQKGDIAEGYSVSREKKESFPLTVTSAQKNPTAFYLCASSIDFGTGGGTEAFFGQGTRLTVV.

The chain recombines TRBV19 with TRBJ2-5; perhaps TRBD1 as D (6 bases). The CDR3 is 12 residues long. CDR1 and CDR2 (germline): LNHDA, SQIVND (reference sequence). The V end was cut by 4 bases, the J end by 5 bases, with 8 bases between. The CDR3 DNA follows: TGTGCCAGTAGTAACAGGGCGGAGACCCAGTACTTC. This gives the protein CASSNRAETQYF.

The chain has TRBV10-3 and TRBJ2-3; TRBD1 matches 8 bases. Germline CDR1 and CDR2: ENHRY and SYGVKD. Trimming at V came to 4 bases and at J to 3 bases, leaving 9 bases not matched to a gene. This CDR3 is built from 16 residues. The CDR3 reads CAISGPTGARTDTQYF. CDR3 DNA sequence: TGTGCCATCAGTGGCCCGACAGGGGCCAGAACAGATACGCAGTATTTT.

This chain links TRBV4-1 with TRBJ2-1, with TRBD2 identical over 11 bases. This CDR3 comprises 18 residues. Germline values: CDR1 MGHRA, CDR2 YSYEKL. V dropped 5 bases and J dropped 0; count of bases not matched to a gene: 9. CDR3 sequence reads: CASSSTGLAADSYNEQFF. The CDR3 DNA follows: TGCGCCAGCAGCTCGACGGGACTAGCGGCCGACTCCTACAATGAGCAGTTCTTC.

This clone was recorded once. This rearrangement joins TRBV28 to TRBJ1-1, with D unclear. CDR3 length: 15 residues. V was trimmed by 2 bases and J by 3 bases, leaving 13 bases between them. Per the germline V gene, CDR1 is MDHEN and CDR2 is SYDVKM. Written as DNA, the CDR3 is TGTGCCAGCAGTTTAGAGGTTCCGGACTACACTGAAGCTTTCTTT. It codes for CASSLEVPDYTEAFF. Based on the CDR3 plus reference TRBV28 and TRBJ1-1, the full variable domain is DVKVTQSSRYLVKRTGEKVFLECVQDMDHENMFWYRQDPGLGLRLIYFSYDVKMKEKGDIPEGYSVSREKKERFSLILESASTNQTSMYLCASSLEVPDYTEAFFGQGTRLTVV.

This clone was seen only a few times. The CDR3 DNA follows: TGTGCCAGCAGCGATCCGGGGGGGGCGTACACTGAAGCTTTCTTT. Protein product: CASSDPGGAYTEAFF. The chain employs TRBV5-4 and TRBJ1-1; D is perhaps TRBD1 (6 bases). Germline V gene data show CDR1 as SGHNT and CDR2 as YYREEE (reference sequence). This CDR3 is built from 15 residues. V was clipped by 4 bases and J by 3 bases, with 16 bases between them.

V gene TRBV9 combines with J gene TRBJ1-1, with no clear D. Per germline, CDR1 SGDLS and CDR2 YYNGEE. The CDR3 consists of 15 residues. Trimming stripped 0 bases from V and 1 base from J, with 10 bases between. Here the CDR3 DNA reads TGTGCCAGCAGCGTAGGCCCGTCACAGAACACTGAAGCTTTCTTT. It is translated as CASSVGPSQNTEAFF.

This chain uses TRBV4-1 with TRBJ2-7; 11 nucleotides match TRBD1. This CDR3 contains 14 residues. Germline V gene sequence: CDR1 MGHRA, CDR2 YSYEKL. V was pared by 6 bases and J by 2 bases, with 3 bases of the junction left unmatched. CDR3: CASRPGQGAYEQYF. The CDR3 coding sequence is TGCGCCAGCAGACCGGGACAGGGGGCCTACGAGCAGTACTTC.

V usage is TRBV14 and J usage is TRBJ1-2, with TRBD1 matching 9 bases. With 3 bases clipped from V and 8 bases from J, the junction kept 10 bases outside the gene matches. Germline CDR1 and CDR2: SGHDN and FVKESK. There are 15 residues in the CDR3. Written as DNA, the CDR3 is TGTGCCAGCAGCCACCTGGGACAGGGATTAGGCGGCTACACCTTC. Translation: CASSHLGQGLGGYTF.

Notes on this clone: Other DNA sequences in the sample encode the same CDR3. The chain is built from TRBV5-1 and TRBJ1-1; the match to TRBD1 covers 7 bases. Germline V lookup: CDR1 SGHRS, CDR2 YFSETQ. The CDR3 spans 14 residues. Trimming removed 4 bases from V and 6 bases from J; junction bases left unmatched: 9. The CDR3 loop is CASSLPTGSAEAFF. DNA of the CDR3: TGCGCCAGCAGCCTACCGACAGGGTCCGCTGAAGCTTTCTTT.

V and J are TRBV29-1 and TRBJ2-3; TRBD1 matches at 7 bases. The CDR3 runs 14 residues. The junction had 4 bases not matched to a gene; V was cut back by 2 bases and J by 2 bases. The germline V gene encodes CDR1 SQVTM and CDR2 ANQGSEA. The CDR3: CSVELTGPTDTQYF. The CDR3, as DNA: TGCAGCGTTGAACTGACAGGGCCCACAGATACGCAGTATTTT.

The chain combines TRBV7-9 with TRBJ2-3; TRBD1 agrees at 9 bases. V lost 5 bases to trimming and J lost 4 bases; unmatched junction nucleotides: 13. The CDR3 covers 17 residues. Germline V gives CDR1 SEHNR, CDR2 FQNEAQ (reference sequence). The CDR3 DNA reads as TGTGCCAGCAGCCCGGGACAGGGCGAATCCCCGGCAGATACGCAGTATTTT. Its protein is CASSPGQGESPADTQYF.

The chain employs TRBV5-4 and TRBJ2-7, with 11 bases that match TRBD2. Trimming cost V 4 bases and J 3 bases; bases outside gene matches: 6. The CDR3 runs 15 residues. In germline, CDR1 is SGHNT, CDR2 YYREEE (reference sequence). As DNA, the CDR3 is TGTGCCAGCAGCGTGGGACTAGCGGAGAACTACGAGCAGTACTTC. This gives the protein CASSVGLAENYEQYF.

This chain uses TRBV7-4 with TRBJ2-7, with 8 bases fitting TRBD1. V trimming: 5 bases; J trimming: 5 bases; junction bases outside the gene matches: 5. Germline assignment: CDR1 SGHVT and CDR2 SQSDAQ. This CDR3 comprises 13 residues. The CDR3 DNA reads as TGTGCCAGCAGCCTGGACAGGGACGACGAGCAGTACTTC. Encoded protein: CASSLDRDDEQYF.

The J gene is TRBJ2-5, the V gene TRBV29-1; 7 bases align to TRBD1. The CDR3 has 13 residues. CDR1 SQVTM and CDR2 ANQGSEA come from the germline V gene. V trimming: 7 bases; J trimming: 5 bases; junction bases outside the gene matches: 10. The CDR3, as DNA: TGCAGCGGCCGAGGGGGCGGCAAGGAGACCCAGTACTTC. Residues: CSGRGGGKETQYF.

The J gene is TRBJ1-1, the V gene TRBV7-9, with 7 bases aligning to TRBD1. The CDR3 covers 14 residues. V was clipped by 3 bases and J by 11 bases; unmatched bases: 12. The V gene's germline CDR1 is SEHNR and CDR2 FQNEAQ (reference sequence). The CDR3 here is CASSLPWTGSRAFF. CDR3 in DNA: TGTGCCAGCAGCTTGCCCTGGACAGGATCAAGGGCTTTCTTT.

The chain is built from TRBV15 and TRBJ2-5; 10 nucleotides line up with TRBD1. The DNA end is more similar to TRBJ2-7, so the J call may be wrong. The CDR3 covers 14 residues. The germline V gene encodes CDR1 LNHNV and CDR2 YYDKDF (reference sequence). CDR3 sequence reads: CATSRGQGAYEQYF. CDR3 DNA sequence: TGTGCCACCAGCAGAGGACAGGGGGCTTACGAGCAGTACTTC.

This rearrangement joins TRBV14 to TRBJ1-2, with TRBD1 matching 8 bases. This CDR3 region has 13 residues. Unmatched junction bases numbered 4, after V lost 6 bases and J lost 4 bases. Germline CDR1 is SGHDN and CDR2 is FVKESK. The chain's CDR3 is CASSSDRGYGYTF. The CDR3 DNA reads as TGTGCCAGCAGTTCCGACAGGGGCTATGGCTACACCTTC.

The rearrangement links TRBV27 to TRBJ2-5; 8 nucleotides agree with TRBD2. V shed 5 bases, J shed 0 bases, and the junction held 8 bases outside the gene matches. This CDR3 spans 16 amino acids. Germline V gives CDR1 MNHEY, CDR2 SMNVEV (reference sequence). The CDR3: CASSPLAEVYQETQYF. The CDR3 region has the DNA TGTGCCAGCAGTCCACTAGCGGAGGTATACCAAGAGACCCAGTACTTC.

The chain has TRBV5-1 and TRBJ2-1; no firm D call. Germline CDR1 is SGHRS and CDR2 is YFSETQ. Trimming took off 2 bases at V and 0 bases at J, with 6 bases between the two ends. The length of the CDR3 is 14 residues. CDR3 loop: CASSFESSYNEQFF. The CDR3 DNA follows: TGCGCCAGCAGCTTTGAGAGCTCCTACAATGAGCAGTTCTTC. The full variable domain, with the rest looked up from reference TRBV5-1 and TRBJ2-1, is KAGVTQTPRYLIKTRGQQVTLSCSPISGHRSVSWYQQTPGQGLQFLFEYFSETQRNKGNFPGRFSGRQFSNSRSEMNVSTLELGDSALYLCASSFESSYNEQFFGPGTRLTVL.

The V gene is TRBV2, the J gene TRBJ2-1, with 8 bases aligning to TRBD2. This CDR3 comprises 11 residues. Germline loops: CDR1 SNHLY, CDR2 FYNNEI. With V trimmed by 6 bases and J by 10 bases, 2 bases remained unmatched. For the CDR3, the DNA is TGTGCCAGCAGGAGACTAGCGGAGCAGTTCTTC. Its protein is CASRRLAEQFF.

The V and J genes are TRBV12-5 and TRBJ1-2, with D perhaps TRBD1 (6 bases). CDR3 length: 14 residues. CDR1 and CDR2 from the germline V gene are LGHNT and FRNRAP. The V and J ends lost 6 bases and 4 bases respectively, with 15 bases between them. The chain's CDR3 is CASGTTGGSYGYTF. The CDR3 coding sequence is TGTGCTAGTGGCACGACAGGTGGGAGCTATGGCTACACCTTC.

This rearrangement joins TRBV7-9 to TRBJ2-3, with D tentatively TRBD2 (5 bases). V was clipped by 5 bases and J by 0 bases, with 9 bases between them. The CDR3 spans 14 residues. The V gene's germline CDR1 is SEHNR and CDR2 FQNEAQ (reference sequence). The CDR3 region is CASSRSESTDTQYF. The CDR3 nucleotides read TGTGCCAGCAGCCGTAGCGAGAGCACAGATACGCAGTATTTT. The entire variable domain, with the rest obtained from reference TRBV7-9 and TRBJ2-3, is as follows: DTGVSQNPRHKITKRGQNVTFRCDPISEHNRLYWYRQTLGQGPEFLTYFQNEAQLEKSRLLSDRFSAERPKGSFSTLEIQRTEQGDSAMYLCASSRSESTDTQYFGPGTRLTVL.